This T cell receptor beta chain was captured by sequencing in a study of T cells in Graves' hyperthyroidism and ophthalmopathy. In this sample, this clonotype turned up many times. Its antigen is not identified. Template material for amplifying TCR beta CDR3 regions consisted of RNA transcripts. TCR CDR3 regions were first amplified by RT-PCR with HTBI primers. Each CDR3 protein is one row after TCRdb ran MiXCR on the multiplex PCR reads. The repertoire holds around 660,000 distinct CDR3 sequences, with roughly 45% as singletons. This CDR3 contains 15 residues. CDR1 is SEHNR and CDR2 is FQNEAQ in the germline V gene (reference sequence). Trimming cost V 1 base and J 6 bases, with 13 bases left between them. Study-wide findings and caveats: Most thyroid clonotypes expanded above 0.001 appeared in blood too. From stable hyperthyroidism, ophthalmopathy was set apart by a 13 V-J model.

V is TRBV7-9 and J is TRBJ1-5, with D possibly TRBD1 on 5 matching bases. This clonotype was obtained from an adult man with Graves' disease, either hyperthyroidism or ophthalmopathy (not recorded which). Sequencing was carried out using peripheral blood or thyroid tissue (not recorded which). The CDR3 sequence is CASSLGDQAGQPQHF. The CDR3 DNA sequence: TGTGCCAGCAGCTTAGGGGACCAGGCGGGTCAGCCCCAGCATTTT. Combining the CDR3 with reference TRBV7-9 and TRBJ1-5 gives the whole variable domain DTGVSQNPRHKITKRGQNVTFRCDPISEHNRLYWYRQTLGQGPEFLTYFQNEAQLEKSRLLSDRFSAERPKGSFSTLEIQRTEQGDSAMYLCASSLGDQAGQPQHFGDGTRLSIL.